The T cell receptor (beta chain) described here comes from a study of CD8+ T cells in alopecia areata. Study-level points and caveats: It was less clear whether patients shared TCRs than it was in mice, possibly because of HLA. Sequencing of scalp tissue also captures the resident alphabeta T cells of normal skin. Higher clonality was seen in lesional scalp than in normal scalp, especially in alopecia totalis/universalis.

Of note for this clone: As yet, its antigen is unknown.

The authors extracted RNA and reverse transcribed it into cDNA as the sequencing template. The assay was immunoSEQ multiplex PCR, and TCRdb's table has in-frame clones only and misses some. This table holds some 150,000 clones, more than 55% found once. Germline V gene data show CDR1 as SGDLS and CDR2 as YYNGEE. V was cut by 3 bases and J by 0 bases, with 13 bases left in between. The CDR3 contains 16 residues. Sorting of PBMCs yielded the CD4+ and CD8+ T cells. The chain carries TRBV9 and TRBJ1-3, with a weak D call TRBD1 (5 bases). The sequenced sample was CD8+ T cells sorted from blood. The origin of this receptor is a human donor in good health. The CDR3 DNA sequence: TGTGCCAGCAGCGGTACCGGGACCCTCTCTGGAAACACCATATATTTT. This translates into CASSGTGTLSGNTIYF.